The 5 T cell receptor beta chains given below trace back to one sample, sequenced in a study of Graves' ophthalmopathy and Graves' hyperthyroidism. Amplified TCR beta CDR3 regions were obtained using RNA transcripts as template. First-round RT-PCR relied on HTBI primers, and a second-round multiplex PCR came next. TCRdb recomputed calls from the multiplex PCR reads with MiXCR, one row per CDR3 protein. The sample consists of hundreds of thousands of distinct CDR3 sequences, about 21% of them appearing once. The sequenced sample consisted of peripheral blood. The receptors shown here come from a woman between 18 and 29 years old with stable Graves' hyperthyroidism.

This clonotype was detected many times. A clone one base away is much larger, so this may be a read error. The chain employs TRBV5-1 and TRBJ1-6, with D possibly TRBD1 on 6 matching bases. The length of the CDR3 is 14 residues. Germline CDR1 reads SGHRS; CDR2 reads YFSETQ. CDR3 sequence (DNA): TGCGCCAGCAGTCGGGGGGACACCGATTCACACCTCCACTTT. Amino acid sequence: CASSRGDTDSHLHF.

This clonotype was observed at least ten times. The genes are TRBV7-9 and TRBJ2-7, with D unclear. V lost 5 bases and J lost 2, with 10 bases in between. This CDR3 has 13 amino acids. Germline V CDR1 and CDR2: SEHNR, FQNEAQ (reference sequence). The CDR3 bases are TGTGCCAGCAGCCATTCAGGCACCTACGAGCAGTACTTC. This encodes CASSHSGTYEQYF.

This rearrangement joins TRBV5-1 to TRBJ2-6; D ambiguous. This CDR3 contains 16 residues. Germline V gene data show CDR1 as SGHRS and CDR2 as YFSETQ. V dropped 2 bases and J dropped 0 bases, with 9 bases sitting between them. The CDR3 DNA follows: TGCGCCAGCAGCTTTAGTAAGGCCTCTGGGGCCAACGTCCTGACTTTC. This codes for CASSFSKASGANVLTF.

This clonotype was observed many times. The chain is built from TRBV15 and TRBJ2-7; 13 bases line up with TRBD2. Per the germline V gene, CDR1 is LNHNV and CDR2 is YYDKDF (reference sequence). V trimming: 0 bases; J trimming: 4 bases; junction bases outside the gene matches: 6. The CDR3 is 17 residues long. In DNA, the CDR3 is TGTGCCACCAGCAGAGACCGACTAGCGGGAGGATCATACGAGCAGTACTTC. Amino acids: CATSRDRLAGGSYEQYF.

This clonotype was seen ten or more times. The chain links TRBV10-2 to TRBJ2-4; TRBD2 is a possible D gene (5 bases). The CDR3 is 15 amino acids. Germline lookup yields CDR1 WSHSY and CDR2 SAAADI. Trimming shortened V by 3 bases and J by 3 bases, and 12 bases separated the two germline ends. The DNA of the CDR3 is TGCGCCAGCAGTGATCCGGGGTTGGTCAAAAACATTCAGTACTTC. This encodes CASSDPGLVKNIQYF.